The sequence of this TCR beta chain was determined in a study of blood T cell repertoires in COVID-19. For recovered donors of Cohort 3, there were two negative PCRs, clearance, or symptom resolution. CDR1 MNHEY and CDR2 SVGEGT come from the germline V gene. Trimming took 4 bases from V and 6 from J, leaving 16 bases between them. This CDR3 is built from 14 residues. Original methodology: Estimates of nucleated cell counts were drawn from the amplification of reference gene primers. Sequenced by immunoSEQ multiplex PCR; TCRdb stores in-frame clones only, minus some. V and J calls and clone size are given by that table; D and trimming were obtained from the DNA. The sample holds over 200,000 clones, about nine tenths seen once.

The V gene is TRBV6-2 or TRBV6-3, the J gene TRBJ2-7; perhaps TRBD2 as D (6 bases). The sequence derives from a man between 18 and 35 years old who had recovered from COVID-19. Sequencing was done on a sample of PBMCs or T cells enriched from blood (not recorded which). CDR3 nucleotide sequence: TGTGCCAGCAGTTCCTTTACGCGGGGCGGCGAGCAGTACTTC. This gives the protein CASSSFTRGGEQYF.